The 9 T cell receptor beta chains given below trace back to one sample, sequenced in a study of cytomegalovirus exposure and HLA in healthy donors. The PCR was carried out with 60 Vbeta primers and 13 Jbeta primers. TCRdb's copy holds only in-frame clones and misses some; the assay was immunoSEQ multiplex PCR. This sample contains about 140,000 clones. The specimen was PBMCs. The origin of the receptors is a woman in her late teens or twenties in good health and CMV-seronegative.

The chain employs TRBV30 and TRBJ2-5, with TRBD2 matching over 10 bases. V shed 6 bases and J 6 bases; nucleotides not matched to a gene: 7. Germline V gene sequence: CDR1 GTSNPN, CDR2 SVGIG (reference sequence). This CDR3 has 13 residues. The CDR3 region is CACSGSGRKTQYF. The DNA for the CDR3 is TGTGCCTGTTCGGGTAGCGGGAGGAAGACCCAGTACTTC.

V usage is TRBV4-1 and J usage is TRBJ1-5; a possible D gene is TRBD1 (5 bases). CDR1 and CDR2 (germline): MGHRA, YSYEKL. The CDR3 covers 15 residues. Trimming left V 1 base short and J 0 bases short, with 7 bases between. CDR3 residues: CASSQGQNSNQPQHF. In nucleotides, the CDR3 is TGCGCCAGCAGCCAAGGACAGAATAGCAATCAGCCCCAGCATTTT.

The chain recombines TRBV5-1 with TRBJ2-3; TRBD2 is a possible D gene (6 bases). Germline assignment: CDR1 SGHRS and CDR2 YFSETQ. The length of the CDR3 is 15 residues. V lost 1 base, J lost 2 bases, and 11 bases lay in between. The CDR3 here is CASSLYTGVTDTQYF. DNA of the CDR3: TGCGCCAGCAGCTTGTATACGGGAGTCACAGATACGCAGTATTTT.

The chain links TRBV13 to TRBJ1-4; tentatively, D is TRBD1 (6 bases). Germline V gives CDR1 PRHDT, CDR2 FYEKMQ (reference sequence). V was pared by 7 bases and J by 8 bases, with 23 bases between. There are 16 residues in the CDR3. The CDR3 DNA is TGTGCCAGCACCAAAGTGGGGGGGACAAATTCGGAAAAACTGTTTTTT. It is translated as CASTKVGGTNSEKLFF.

The chain has TRBV28 and TRBJ1-5; D may be TRBD1 (6 bases). The CDR3 extends over 17 amino acids. Trimming took 5 bases from V and 5 from J, leaving 22 bases between them. Looked up from germline, CDR1 is MDHEN and CDR2 is SYDVKM. This chain's CDR3 is CASSPGPRGPGDQPQHF. CDR3 DNA sequence: TGTGCCAGCAGTCCTGGGCCGCGGGGGCCCGGCGATCAGCCCCAGCATTTT.

The chain is built from TRBV7-8 and TRBJ1-2, with 8 nucleotides matching TRBD1. CDR1 is SGHVS, CDR2 FQNEAQ, per germline. J gave up 6 bases and V 5 bases, and 11 bases lay outside the gene matches. The CDR3 is made up of 15 amino acids. As DNA, the CDR3 is TGTGCCAGCAGCCCGTACCAGGGGGCTAAGGATGGCTACACCTTC. Translating it yields CASSPYQGAKDGYTF.

This chain connects TRBV5-1 to TRBJ2-3, with a tentative D call TRBD1 (6 bases). V gave up 2 bases and J gave up 4 bases, with 14 bases separating them. CDR1 is SGHRS and CDR2 is YFSETQ in the germline V gene. The CDR3 consists of 15 residues. The CDR3 loop is CASSLGGYISDTQYF. The CDR3 bases are TGCGCCAGCAGCTTAGGGGGATATATTTCAGATACGCAGTATTTT.

The chain joins TRBV19 to TRBJ2-1; 12 nucleotides agree with TRBD2. V shed 8 bases, J shed 7 bases, and the junction held 6 bases outside the gene matches. The CDR3 has 14 residues. The germline CDR1 and CDR2 sequences are LNHDA and SQIVND (reference sequence). The CDR3 nucleotides read TGTGCCAGTGTGGCTAGCGGGAGGGGAAATGAGCAGTTCTTC. It specifies CASVASGRGNEQFF.

The V and J genes are TRBV5-1 and TRBJ1-1; TRBD1 is a possible D gene (5 bases). The V end lost 4 bases, the J end lost 4 bases, and 17 bases lay between the germline ends. CDR3 length: 15 residues. The germline V gene has CDR1 SGHRS and CDR2 YFSETQ. In nucleotides, the CDR3 is TGCGCCAGCAGCCACTCAGGAGGGGCTGGCACTGAAGCTTTCTTT. Amino acids: CASSHSGGAGTEAFF.